What follows are 23 T cell receptor beta chains derived from one specimen sequenced in a study of blood T cell repertoires in COVID-19. The protocol was immunoSEQ multiplex PCR, while the TCRdb copy is restricted to in-frame clones and leaves out a portion. This sample has 150,000 to 200,000 clones; around 90% occur once, and the top ten carry about 0.58%. The sequenced sample was peripheral blood. These receptors originate from a man between 45 and 60 years old with acute or convalescent COVID-19.

The rearrangement links TRBV11-2 to TRBJ2-4; 10 nucleotides align to TRBD2. Losses at the gene ends were 5 bases for V and 0 bases for J; bases not matched to a gene: 10. Germline CDR1 and CDR2: SGHAT and FQNNGV. CDR3 length: 18 residues. The CDR3 DNA reads as TGTGCCAGCAGCCCCAATAGCGGGAGGACCTTAGCCAAAAACATTCAGTACTTC. Protein sequence: CASSPNSGRTLAKNIQYF.

This clone was observed a single time. The chain combines TRBV2 with TRBJ1-6, with TRBD1 matching over 7 bases. Germline V gene sequence: CDR1 SNHLY, CDR2 FYNNEI. The CDR3 consists of 15 residues. J was trimmed by 4 bases and V by 2 bases; bases with no gene match: 2. CDR3 sequence (DNA): TGTGCCAGCAGTGAAAGGACAGGATATAATTCACCCCTCCACTTT. Its translation is CASSERTGYNSPLHF.

CDR3 DNA: TGTGCCAGCAGCCTGACTAGCGGGAGGGCCTTCACAGATACGCAGTATTTT. Encoded protein: CASSLTSGRAFTDTQYF. This chain uses TRBV11-2 with TRBJ2-3, with 14 bases matching TRBD2. The CDR3 length is 17 residues. Looked up from germline, CDR1 is SGHAT and CDR2 is FQNNGV. After removal of 5 bases from V and 2 bases from J, the junction contained 6 bases not matched to a gene. Complete variable domain (other parts from reference TRBV11-2 and TRBJ2-3): EAGVAQSPRYKIIEKRQSVAFWCNPISGHATLYWYQQILGQGPKLLIQFQNNGVVDDSQLPKDRFSAERLKGVDSTLKIQPAKLEDSAVYLCASSLTSGRAFTDTQYFGPGTRLTVL.

This chain connects TRBV5-4 to TRBJ2-3; 8 bases map to TRBD1. Germline loops: CDR1 SGHNT, CDR2 YYREEE (reference sequence). Trimming took 4 bases from V and 5 from J; bases not matched to a gene: 9. CDR3 length equals 15 residues. The CDR3 sequence: CASSLPDRVLDTQYF. CDR3 nucleotides: TGTGCCAGCAGCCTTCCGGACAGGGTGTTAGATACGCAGTATTTT. The full variable domain, in which reference TRBV5-4 and TRBJ2-3 provide the parts outside the CDR3, is ETGVTQSPTHLIKTRGQQVTLRCSSQSGHNTVSWYQQALGQGPQFIFQYYREEENGRGNFPPRFSGLQFPNYSSELNVNALELDDSALYLCASSLPDRVLDTQYFGPGTRLTVL.

The chain employs TRBV28 and TRBJ1-2; 12 bases match TRBD1. V trimming: 5 bases; J trimming: 5 bases; junction bases outside the gene matches: 3. The CDR3 is made up of 14 amino acids. Germline CDR1 MDHEN, CDR2 SYDVKM. DNA of the CDR3: TGTGCCAGCAGTATGGGACAGGGGGCTTATGGCTACACCTTC. Residues: CASSMGQGAYGYTF.

This chain links TRBV20-1 with TRBJ1-1; D perhaps matches TRBD1 (5 bases). CDR1 is DFQATT, CDR2 SNEGSKA, per germline (reference sequence). The length of the CDR3 is 15 residues. Trimming removed 3 bases at V and 3 bases at J, with 17 bases between. The chain's CDR3 is CSASRGGMGDTEAFF. CDR3 DNA sequence: TGCAGTGCTAGTCGGGGCGGGATGGGTGACACTGAAGCTTTCTTT.

The CDR3 reads CASSPNSGYNEQFF. Written as DNA, the CDR3 is TGTGCCAGCAGCCCAAACTCGGGTTACAATGAGCAGTTCTTC. The rearrangement joins TRBV9 to TRBJ2-1; no reliable D call. Germline CDR1 is SGDLS and CDR2 is YYNGEE. V dropped 4 bases and J dropped 4 bases, with 12 bases sitting between them. The CDR3 is 14 residues long.

The J gene is TRBJ2-1, the V gene TRBV7-6; 9 nucleotides line up with TRBD1. V gave up 5 bases and J gave up 9 bases; unmatched junction bases: 14. Germline loops: CDR1 SGHVS, CDR2 FNYEAQ. The CDR3 length is 16 residues. The CDR3 DNA reads TGTGCCAGCAGCCTCAGCTCCGGGACAGGGTCCTTTGAGCAGTTCTTC. Protein product: CASSLSSGTGSFEQFF.

This sequence joins TRBV7-9 and TRBJ1-4; D possibly corresponds to TRBD1 (5 bases). V was clipped by 2 bases and J by 5 bases, with 12 bases between them. CDR3 length equals 15 residues. The germline CDR1 and CDR2 sequences are SEHNR and FQNEAQ (reference sequence). The CDR3 region has the DNA TGTGCCAGCAGCTTACAGGGTTACATGAATGAAAAACTGTTTTTT. Its protein product is CASSLQGYMNEKLFF.

This clone was seen only once. The chain links TRBV10-2 to TRBJ1-1, with 10 bases lining up with TRBD1. This CDR3 is 16 amino acids long. J lost 4 bases, V lost 6 bases, and 11 bases had no gene match. CDR1 WSHSY and CDR2 SAAADI come from the germline V gene. CDR3 residues: CASRLNSGQGRTEAFF. Here the CDR3 DNA reads TGCGCCAGCAGACTCAACTCGGGACAGGGGCGCACTGAAGCTTTCTTT.

The rearrangement uses TRBV18 and TRBJ2-5; tentatively, D is TRBD2 (5 bases). V gave up 6 bases and J gave up 3 bases, with 20 bases separating them. This CDR3 contains 16 residues. Looked up from germline, CDR1 is KGHSH and CDR2 is LQKENI. The DNA for the CDR3 is TGTGCCAGCTCCCAAAGCTGGCAAGCGGTTGAAGAGACCCAGTACTTC. This translates into CASSQSWQAVEETQYF.

A single count supports this clone. The chain uses TRBV7-9 and TRBJ1-4; maybe TRBD1 (5 bases). The V and J ends lost 6 bases and 7 bases respectively, with 9 bases between them. Germline-derived CDR1 and CDR2 are SEHNR and FQNEAQ (reference sequence). CDR3 length: 12 residues. The CDR3 DNA sequence: TGTGCCAGCAGAACGGGGGTTGAAAAACTGTTTTTT. The encoded protein is CASRTGVEKLFF. Variable domain in full (rest from reference TRBV7-9 and TRBJ1-4): DTGVSQNPRHKITKRGQNVTFRCDPISEHNRLYWYRQTLGQGPEFLTYFQNEAQLEKSRLLSDRFSAERPKGSFSTLEIQRTEQGDSAMYLCASRTGVEKLFFGSGTQLSVL.

V gene TRBV19 combines with J gene TRBJ2-2; 10 bases are shared with TRBD2. The V gene end was trimmed by 2 bases and the J gene end by 4 bases; junction bases not matched to a gene: 4. The CDR3 consists of 16 residues. CDR1 is LNHDA, CDR2 SQIVND, per germline (reference sequence). The CDR3 nucleotides are TGTGCCAGTAGTATACAGCGGGGGGGCCTCACCGGGGAGCTGTTTTTT. Its protein is CASSIQRGGLTGELFF.

This chain links TRBV9 with TRBJ2-2; D is unclear. Trimming left V 0 bases short and J 5 bases short, with 8 bases between. Germline V gene data show CDR1 as SGDLS and CDR2 as YYNGEE. This CDR3 contains 14 residues. CDR3 sequence (DNA): TGTGCCAGCAGCGTAGTCGCCACAACCGGGGAGCTGTTTTTT. It is translated as CASSVVATTGELFF.

CDR3 residues: CASNSGRGSNQPQHF. The CDR3 nucleotides are TGTGCCAGCAACAGTGGGCGGGGTAGCAATCAGCCCCAGCATTTT. The J gene is TRBJ1-5, the V gene TRBV6-5; no clear D. The CDR3 consists of 15 residues. The germline CDR1 and CDR2 sequences are MNHEY and SVGAGI. V was shortened by 7 bases and J by 0 bases, with 13 bases between the two germline ends.

The chain has TRBV6-2 or TRBV6-3 and TRBJ2-5; TRBD2 is a possible D gene (7 bases). Germline-derived CDR1 and CDR2 are MNHEY and SVGEGT. This CDR3 contains 16 residues. The ends were cut back, 5 bases at V and 4 bases at J, with 20 bases in the middle. This chain's CDR3 is CASSATGAGVVETQYF. In nucleotides, the CDR3 is TGTGCCAGCAGTGCCACGGGGGCGGGGGTAGTAGAGACCCAGTACTTC.

This clone occurred a few times. V usage is TRBV4-1 and J usage is TRBJ2-7, with 9 bases that match TRBD1. CDR1 and CDR2 from the germline V gene are MGHRA and YSYEKL. The CDR3 covers 14 residues. Trimming at V came to 4 bases and at J to 6 bases, leaving 7 bases not matched to a gene. The CDR3 is CASSRGQGSGEQYF. The CDR3 bases are TGCGCCAGCAGCCGGGGACAGGGTTCGGGCGAGCAGTACTTC.

The rearrangement links TRBV10-2 to TRBJ2-1, with TRBD2 matching 13 bases. Germline assignment: CDR1 WSHSY and CDR2 SAAADI. This CDR3 comprises 16 residues. V was clipped by 7 bases and J by 8 bases; unmatched bases: 11. CDR3 DNA: TGCGCCAGCACCGGAGGGAGGACTAGCGGGAGATATGAGCAGTTCTTC. Amino acids: CASTGGRTSGRYEQFF.

The V gene is TRBV10-3, the J gene TRBJ1-1, with TRBD1 matching over 9 bases. The CDR3 spans 17 residues. The germline V gene has CDR1 ENHRY and CDR2 SYGVKD. V was clipped by 3 bases and J by 0 bases; unmatched bases: 8. The CDR3 nucleotides are TGTGCCATCAGTGACGTCCCGGGACAGGGATTGAACACTGAAGCTTTCTTT. Protein product: CAISDVPGQGLNTEAFF.

In this sample, this clone turned up once. The V call is TRBV28, the J call TRBJ1-3; D remains ambiguous. The CDR3 contains 15 residues. Germline CDR1 MDHEN, CDR2 SYDVKM. The V and J ends lost 6 bases and 0 bases respectively, with 12 bases between them. The CDR3 loop is CASRGRRSSGNTIYF. The CDR3 DNA sequence: TGTGCCAGCAGAGGACGGAGGAGCTCTGGAAACACCATATATTTT.

The chain has TRBV7-2 and TRBJ2-7; D is possibly TRBD2 (6 bases). This CDR3 contains 15 residues. The ends were cut back, 1 base at V and 6 bases at J, with 16 bases in the middle. Per the germline V gene, CDR1 is SGHTA and CDR2 is FQGNSA. The DNA of the CDR3 is TGTGCCAGCAGCTTAGTATATGGAGGGTCGGTCGAGCAGTACTTC. As protein: CASSLVYGGSVEQYF.

The V call is TRBV11-2, the J call TRBJ2-3; D not certain. V was clipped by 0 bases and J by 6 bases, with 13 bases between them. This CDR3 spans 15 amino acids. Germline CDR1 and CDR2: SGHAT and FQNNGV. The CDR3 DNA reads TGTGCCAGCAGCTTAGATTCGGGTCCGTTCGATACGCAGTATTTT. Amino acids: CASSLDSGPFDTQYF.

The J gene is TRBJ1-6, the V gene TRBV11-1, with D unclear. Per the germline V gene, CDR1 is SGHAT and CDR2 is FQDESV (reference sequence). Trimming stripped 0 bases from V and 8 bases from J, with 14 bases between. The CDR3 spans 16 residues. The CDR3 region has the DNA TGTGCCAGCAGCTTAGCAGGGAGAGCTGGGCATTCACCCCTCCACTTT. Protein product: CASSLAGRAGHSPLHF.